Shown below are 2 T cell receptor beta chains from a single sample sequenced in a study of blood T cell repertoires in COVID-19. Libraries were prepared by immunoSEQ multiplex PCR; TCRdb keeps only in-frame clonotypes and omits some of them. The data hold 320,000 or so clones, with around 85% observed a single time. Sequenced input: PBMCs or T cells enriched from blood (not recorded which). All receptors derive from a woman younger than 45 who had been exposed to COVID-19.

The chain employs TRBV29-1 and TRBJ2-7; 7 bases are shared with TRBD1. This CDR3 is built from 12 residues. The germline V gene has CDR1 SQVTM and CDR2 ANQGSEA. V dropped 8 bases and J dropped 3; count of bases not matched to a gene: 7. The CDR3 bases are TGCAGCTCAAGGGACAGTTACTACGAGCAGTACTTC. Translated, it gives CSSRDSYYEQYF.

This rearrangement joins TRBV7-2 to TRBJ2-5; weak D call: TRBD2 (6 bases). V was cut by 5 bases and J by 2 bases, with 21 bases left in between. Germline assignment: CDR1 SGHTA and CDR2 FQGNSA. The CDR3 totals 17 residues. CDR3 bases: TGTGCCAGCAGCGACCGGCGGGACTTCGGTGCTCAAGAGACCCAGTACTTC. It translates to CASSDRRDFGAQETQYF.